The clone carrying this T cell receptor (beta chain) was observed a handful of times. The antigen is unknown. This CDR3 has 14 residues. Germline V gene sequence: CDR1 MNHNS, CDR2 SASEGT. Trimming removed 9 bases from V and 0 bases from J; junction bases left unmatched: 6. The sample belongs to a study of CD8 T cells in ankylosing spondylitis. TCRdb redid the calling of the 5' RACE reads with MiXCR, one entry per CDR3 protein. The sample lists 450,000 to 550,000 distinct CDR3 sequences; less than 6% were seen once. Study outcomes and limitations: The study identified a TCR beta motif of under ten highly homologous variants that appeared characteristic of ankylosing spondylitis blood.

The chain carries TRBV6-1 and TRBJ2-3, with TRBD1 identical over 7 bases. The source of this sequence is a male donor with ankylosing spondylitis. Sequenced sample: blood, either unsorted or a sorted T cell fraction (not recorded which). CDR3 DNA: TGTGCCAGTCTTTGGGACAGAAGCACAGATACGCAGTATTTT. Protein sequence: CASLWDRSTDTQYF.